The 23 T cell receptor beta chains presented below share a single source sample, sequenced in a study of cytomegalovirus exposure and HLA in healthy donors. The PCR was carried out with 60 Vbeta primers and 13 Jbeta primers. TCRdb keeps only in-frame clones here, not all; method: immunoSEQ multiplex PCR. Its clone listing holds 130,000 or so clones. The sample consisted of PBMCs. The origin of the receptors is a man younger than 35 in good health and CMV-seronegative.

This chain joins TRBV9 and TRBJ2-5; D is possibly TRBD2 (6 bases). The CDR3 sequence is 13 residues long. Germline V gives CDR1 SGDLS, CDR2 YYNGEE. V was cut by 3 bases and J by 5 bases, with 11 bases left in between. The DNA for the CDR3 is TGTGCCAGCAGCGCCGGGAGAACGGAGACCCAGTACTTC. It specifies CASSAGRTETQYF.

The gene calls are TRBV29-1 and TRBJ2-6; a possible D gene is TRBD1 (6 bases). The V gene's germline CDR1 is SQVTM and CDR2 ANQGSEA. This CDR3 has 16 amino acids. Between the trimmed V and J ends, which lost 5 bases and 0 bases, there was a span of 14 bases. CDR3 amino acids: CSVSSQGLSGANVLTF. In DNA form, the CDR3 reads TGCAGCGTTAGTTCCCAGGGGCTCTCTGGGGCCAACGTCCTGACTTTC.

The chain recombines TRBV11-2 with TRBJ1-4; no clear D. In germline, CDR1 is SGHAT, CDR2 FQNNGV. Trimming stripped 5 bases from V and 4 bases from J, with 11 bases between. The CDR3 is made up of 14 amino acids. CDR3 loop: CASSPGLNNEKLFF. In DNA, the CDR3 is TGTGCCAGCAGCCCCGGACTCAATAATGAAAAACTGTTTTTT.

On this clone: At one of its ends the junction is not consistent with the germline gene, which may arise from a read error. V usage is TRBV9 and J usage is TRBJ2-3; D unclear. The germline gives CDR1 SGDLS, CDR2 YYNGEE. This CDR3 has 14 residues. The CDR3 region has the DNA TGTGCCGGCAGCGTAAAATCTTTCACAGATACGCAGTATTTT. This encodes CAGSVKSFTDTQYF.

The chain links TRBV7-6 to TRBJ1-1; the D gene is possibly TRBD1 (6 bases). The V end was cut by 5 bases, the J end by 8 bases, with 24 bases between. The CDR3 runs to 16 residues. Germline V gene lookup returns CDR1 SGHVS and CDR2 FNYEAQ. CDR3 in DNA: TGTGCCAGCAGCACGAGGGGGAAGGTGATGGGTAGGGAAGCTTTCTTT. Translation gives CASSTRGKVMGREAFF.

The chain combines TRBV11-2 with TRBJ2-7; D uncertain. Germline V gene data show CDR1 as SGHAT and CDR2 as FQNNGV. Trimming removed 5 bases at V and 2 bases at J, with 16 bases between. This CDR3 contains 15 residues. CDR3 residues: CASSLGFTITYEQYF. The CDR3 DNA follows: TGTGCCAGCAGCCTAGGGTTCACAATTACCTACGAGCAGTACTTC. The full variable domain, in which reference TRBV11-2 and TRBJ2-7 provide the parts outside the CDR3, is EAGVAQSPRYKIIEKRQSVAFWCNPISGHATLYWYQQILGQGPKLLIQFQNNGVVDDSQLPKDRFSAERLKGVDSTLKIQPAKLEDSAVYLCASSLGFTITYEQYFGPGTRLTVT.

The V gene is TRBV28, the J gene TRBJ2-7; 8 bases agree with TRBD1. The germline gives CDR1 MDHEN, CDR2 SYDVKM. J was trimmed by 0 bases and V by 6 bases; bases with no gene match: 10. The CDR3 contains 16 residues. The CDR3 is CASSRPTGVSSYEQYF. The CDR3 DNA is TGTGCCAGCAGCCGGCCGACAGGGGTCAGCTCCTACGAGCAGTACTTC.

Here the CDR3 reads CASSLVGPGELFF. In DNA form, the CDR3 reads TGTGCCAGCAGCTTGGTGGGGCCCGGGGAGCTGTTTTTT. V gene TRBV5-6 combines with J gene TRBJ2-2; possible D gene TRBD1, 5 bases. Between the trimmed V and J ends, which lost 0 bases and 6 bases, there was a span of 6 bases. The CDR3 spans 13 residues. Germline V gene data show CDR1 as SGHDT and CDR2 as YYEEEE.

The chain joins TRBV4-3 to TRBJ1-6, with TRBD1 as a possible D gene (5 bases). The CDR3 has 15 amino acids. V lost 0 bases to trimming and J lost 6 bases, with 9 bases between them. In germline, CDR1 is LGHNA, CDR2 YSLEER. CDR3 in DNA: TGCGCCAGCAGCCAAGAGAAGGGGCCTAATTCACCCCTCCACTTT. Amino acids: CASSQEKGPNSPLHF.

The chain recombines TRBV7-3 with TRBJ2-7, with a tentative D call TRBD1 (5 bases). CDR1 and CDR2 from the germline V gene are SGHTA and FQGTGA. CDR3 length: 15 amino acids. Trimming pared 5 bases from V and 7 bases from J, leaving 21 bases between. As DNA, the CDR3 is TGTGCCAGCAGCCCTGGAAGGGGATGGGCACGGGAGCAGTACTTC. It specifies CASSPGRGWAREQYF.

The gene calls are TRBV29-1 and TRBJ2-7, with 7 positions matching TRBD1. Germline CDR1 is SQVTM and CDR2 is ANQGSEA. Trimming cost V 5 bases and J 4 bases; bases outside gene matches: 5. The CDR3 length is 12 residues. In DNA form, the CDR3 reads TGCAGCGTTCGGGACAGCTTGTACGAGCAGTACTTC. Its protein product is CSVRDSLYEQYF.

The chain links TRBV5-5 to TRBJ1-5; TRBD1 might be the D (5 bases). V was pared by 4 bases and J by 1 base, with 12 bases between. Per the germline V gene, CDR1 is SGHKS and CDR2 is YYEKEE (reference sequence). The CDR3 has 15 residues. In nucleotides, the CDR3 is TGTGCCAGCAGCGGTAGGGAGGGGAGCAATCAGCCCCAGCATTTT. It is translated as CASSGREGSNQPQHF.

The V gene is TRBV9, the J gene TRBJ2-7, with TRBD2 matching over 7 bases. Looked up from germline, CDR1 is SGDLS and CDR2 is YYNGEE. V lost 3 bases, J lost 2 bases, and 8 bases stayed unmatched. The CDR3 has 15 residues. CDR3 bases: TGTGCCAGCAGCGGAGGGACTACCATCCCCTACGAGCAGTACTTC. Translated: CASSGGTTIPYEQYF.

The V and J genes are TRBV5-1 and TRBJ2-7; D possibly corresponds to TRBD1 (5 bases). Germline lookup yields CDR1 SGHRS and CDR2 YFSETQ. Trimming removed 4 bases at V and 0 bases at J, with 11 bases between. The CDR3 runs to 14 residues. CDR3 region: CASSIRQSSYEQYF. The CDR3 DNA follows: TGCGCCAGCAGCATTAGACAGAGCTCCTACGAGCAGTACTTC.

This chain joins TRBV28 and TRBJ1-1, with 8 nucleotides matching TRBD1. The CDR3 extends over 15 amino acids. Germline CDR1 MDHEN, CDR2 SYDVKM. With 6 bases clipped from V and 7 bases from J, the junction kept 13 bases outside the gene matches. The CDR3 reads CASRGTGGKVDEAFF. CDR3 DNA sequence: TGTGCCAGCAGGGGGACAGGTGGAAAGGTGGATGAAGCTTTCTTT.

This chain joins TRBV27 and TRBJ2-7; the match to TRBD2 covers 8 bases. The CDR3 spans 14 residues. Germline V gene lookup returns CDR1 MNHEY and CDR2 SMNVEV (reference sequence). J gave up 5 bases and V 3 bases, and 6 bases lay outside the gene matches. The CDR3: CASSFLAGPNEQYF. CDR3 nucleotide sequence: TGTGCCAGCAGTTTTCTAGCGGGCCCTAACGAGCAGTACTTC.

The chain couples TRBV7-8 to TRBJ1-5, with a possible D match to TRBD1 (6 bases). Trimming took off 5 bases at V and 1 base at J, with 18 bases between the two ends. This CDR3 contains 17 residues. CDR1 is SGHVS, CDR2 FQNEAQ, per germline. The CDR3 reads CASSGGRVEYSNQPQHF. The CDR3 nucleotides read TGTGCCAGCAGCGGGGGCAGGGTGGAATACAGCAATCAGCCCCAGCATTTT.

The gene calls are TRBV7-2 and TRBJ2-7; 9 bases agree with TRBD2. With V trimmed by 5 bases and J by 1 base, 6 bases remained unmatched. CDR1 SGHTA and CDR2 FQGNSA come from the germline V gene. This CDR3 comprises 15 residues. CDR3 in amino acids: CASSLSGSESYEQYF. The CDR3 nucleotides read TGTGCCAGCAGCCTTAGCGGGAGCGAATCCTACGAGCAGTACTTC.

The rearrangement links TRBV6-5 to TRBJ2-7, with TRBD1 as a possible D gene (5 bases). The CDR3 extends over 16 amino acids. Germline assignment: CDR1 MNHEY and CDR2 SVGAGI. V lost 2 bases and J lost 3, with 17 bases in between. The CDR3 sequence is CASSYTPVTAVYEQYF. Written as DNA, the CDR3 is TGTGCCAGCAGTTACACCCCCGTGACAGCTGTCTACGAGCAGTACTTC.

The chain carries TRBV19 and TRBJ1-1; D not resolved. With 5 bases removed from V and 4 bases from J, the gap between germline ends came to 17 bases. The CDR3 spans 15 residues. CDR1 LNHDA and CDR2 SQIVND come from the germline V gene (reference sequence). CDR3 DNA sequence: TGTGCCAGTAGTGAGGCGGCCGGTTACACCACTGAAGCTTTCTTT. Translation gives CASSEAAGYTTEAFF. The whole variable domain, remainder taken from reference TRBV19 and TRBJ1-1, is DGGITQSPKYLFRKEGQNVTLSCEQNLNHDAMYWYRQDPGQGLRLIYYSQIVNDFQKGDIAEGYSVSREKKESFPLTVTSAQKNPTAFYLCASSEAAGYTTEAFFGQGTRLTVV.

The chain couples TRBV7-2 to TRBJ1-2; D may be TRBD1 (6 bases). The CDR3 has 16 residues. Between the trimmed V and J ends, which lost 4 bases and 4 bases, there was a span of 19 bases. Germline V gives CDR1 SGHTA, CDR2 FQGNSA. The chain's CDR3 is CASSSPPGQSRYGYTF. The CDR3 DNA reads TGTGCCAGCAGCTCCCCTCCTGGACAGAGTCGCTATGGCTACACCTTC.

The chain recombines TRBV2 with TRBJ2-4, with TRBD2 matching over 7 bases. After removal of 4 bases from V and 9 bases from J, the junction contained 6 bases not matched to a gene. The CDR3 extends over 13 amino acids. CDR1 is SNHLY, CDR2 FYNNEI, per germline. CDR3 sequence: CASSGEGRTIQYF. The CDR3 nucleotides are TGTGCCAGCAGTGGGGAGGGGAGAACCATTCAGTACTTC.

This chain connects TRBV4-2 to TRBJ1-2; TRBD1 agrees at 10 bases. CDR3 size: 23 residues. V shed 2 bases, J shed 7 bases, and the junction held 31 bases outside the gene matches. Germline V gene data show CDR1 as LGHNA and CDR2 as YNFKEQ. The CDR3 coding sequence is TGTGCCAGCAGCCAAAAAAGGGGGTCCGATACGGGGGACAGGGGACTCCTGAGCGGTGGCTACACCTTC. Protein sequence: CASSQKRGSDTGDRGLLSGGYTF.